A single sample gave rise to the 32 T cell receptor beta chains below, sequenced in a study of T cells in Graves' hyperthyroidism and ophthalmopathy. Amplified TCR beta CDR3 regions came from RNA transcripts. With the HTBI primer set, the TCR CDR3 went through a first round of RT-PCR. One entry per CDR3 protein, called by TCRdb with MiXCR from the multiplex PCR reads. This table has 650,000 to 750,000 distinct CDR3 sequences, 14% appearing once. The specimen sequenced was blood. The receptors derive from a woman between 18 and 29 years old with Graves' hyperthyroidism.

The chain combines TRBV6-1 with TRBJ1-5; the match to TRBD1 covers 8 bases. The CDR3 covers 14 residues. In germline, CDR1 is MNHNS, CDR2 SASEGT. The J segment lost 5 bases and the V segment lost 7 bases, leaving 7 bases of the junction unmatched. The CDR3 DNA sequence: TGTGCCAGCACTAGAAACAGGGGGGATCAGCCCCAGCATTTT. This codes for CASTRNRGDQPQHF.

This clonotype was seen ten or more times. The chain joins TRBV12-3 or TRBV12-4 to TRBJ2-1; D gene ambiguous. CDR3 length: 11 residues. Trimming took 3 bases from V and 8 from J, leaving 5 bases between them. As DNA, the CDR3 is TGTGCCAGCAGTTTCTTCCATGAGCAGTTCTTC. It translates to CASSFFHEQFF.

Worth noting for this clonotype: At one of its ends the junction is not consistent with the germline gene, which may arise from a read error. The rearrangement links TRBV18 to TRBJ2-7, with a weak D call TRBD1 (8 bases). The CDR3 loop spans 14 amino acids. The germline CDR1 and CDR2 sequences are KGHSH and LQKENI. CDR3 coding DNA: TGTGCCAGCCCACCCTACAGGGGGAGGGACGAGCAGTACTTC. Amino acid sequence: CASPPYRGRDEQYF.

The chain employs TRBV4-1 and TRBJ1-1; D gene uncertain. Germline CDR1 reads MGHRA; CDR2 reads YSYEKL. The CDR3 is 15 residues long. V dropped 1 base and J dropped 0 bases, with 9 bases sitting between them. The CDR3 is CASSQVGSLNTEAFF. CDR3 sequence (DNA): TGCGCCAGCAGCCAAGTGGGGTCTTTGAACACTGAAGCTTTCTTT.

This clonotype has a count of ten or more. The gene calls are TRBV7-8 and TRBJ1-5; D call uncertain. Germline CDR1 is SGHVS and CDR2 is FQNEAQ. CDR3 length: 14 amino acids. The germline V and J ends were trimmed by 1 base and 1 base, with 5 bases remaining between them. CDR3 nucleotide sequence: TGTGCCAGCAGCTTAGGGGAGAGCAATCAGCCCCAGCATTTT. Its translation is CASSLGESNQPQHF.

This clonotype was picked up a small number of times. V gene TRBV20-1 combines with J gene TRBJ2-7; 10 bases map to TRBD2. J was trimmed by 5 bases and V by 6 bases; bases with no gene match: 10. CDR3 length: 14 residues. Germline V lookup: CDR1 DFQATT, CDR2 SNEGSKA (reference sequence). CDR3 protein: CSAPAVAGGHEQYF. Written as DNA, the CDR3 is TGCAGTGCCCCCGCGGTAGCGGGAGGCCACGAGCAGTACTTC.

At least ten counts were recorded for this clonotype. This chain joins TRBV20-1 and TRBJ1-4; D is unresolved. With 3 bases removed from V and 7 bases from J, the gap between germline ends came to 15 bases. This CDR3 is 14 amino acids long. Per the germline V gene, CDR1 is DFQATT and CDR2 is SNEGSKA (reference sequence). The CDR3 DNA sequence: TGCAGTGCTAGTCCGTGGGAAGGTGGTGAAAAACTGTTTTTT. It translates to CSASPWEGGEKLFF.

About this clonotype: At one end, the junction sequence differs from germline, possibly due to a read error. The CDR3 reads CASSLNYVQYF. CDR3 bases: TGTGCCAGCAGCTTAAACTACGTGCAGTACTTC. The chain couples TRBV13 to TRBJ2-7; no clear D gene. Germline CDR1 reads PRHDT; CDR2 reads FYEKMQ (reference sequence). CDR3 length: 11 amino acids.

This clonotype was detected ten times or more. CDR3 amino acids: CASTRDRGLNYGYTF. Here the CDR3 DNA reads TGTGCCAGCACCAGGGACAGGGGACTTAACTATGGCTACACCTTC. The gene calls are TRBV28 and TRBJ1-2; the match to TRBD1 covers 10 bases. CDR1 MDHEN and CDR2 SYDVKM come from the germline V gene. The CDR3 consists of 15 residues. V trimming: 7 bases; J trimming: 1 base; junction bases outside the gene matches: 6.

In this sample, this clonotype turned up a few times. This chain uses TRBV27 with TRBJ2-7, with D uncertain. The germline V and J ends were trimmed by 5 bases and 7 bases, with 18 bases remaining between them. This CDR3 is built from 14 residues. Germline V gene sequence: CDR1 MNHEY, CDR2 SMNVEV (reference sequence). The CDR3 coding sequence is TGTGCCAGCAGTCTCCGCCGCCTCCTGGGAGAGCAGTACTTC. The encoded protein is CASSLRRLLGEQYF.

This clonotype appeared a few times. The chain employs TRBV6-1 and TRBJ2-2; D may be TRBD1 (6 bases). Germline-derived CDR1 and CDR2 are MNHNS and SASEGT. The V gene lost 7 bases and the J gene lost 4 bases, with 13 bases spanning the gap. The CDR3 has 14 amino acids. CDR3 in amino acids: CASTPTGITGELFF. CDR3 sequence (DNA): TGTGCCAGCACTCCAACAGGGATCACCGGGGAGCTGTTTTTT.

V usage is TRBV30 and J usage is TRBJ2-1; 7 nucleotides line up with TRBD2. Germline V gene data show CDR1 as GTSNPN and CDR2 as SVGIG (reference sequence). The V and J ends lost 0 bases and 9 bases, in that order; junction bases with no gene match: 5. The CDR3 contains 13 residues. This chain's CDR3 is CAWSVLAGVEQFF. The CDR3 DNA reads TGTGCCTGGAGTGTACTTGCGGGAGTTGAGCAGTTCTTC.

This clonotype was detected a few times. This chain uses TRBV7-3 with TRBJ1-6; no clear D gene. Germline V gives CDR1 SGHTA, CDR2 FQGTGA. The CDR3 totals 17 residues. Trimming removed 3 bases at V and 8 bases at J, with 20 bases between. The CDR3 is CASSFLGPGNGDSPLHF. CDR3 DNA sequence: TGTGCCAGCAGCTTTCTAGGACCCGGCAACGGGGATTCACCCCTCCACTTT.

This chain joins TRBV5-6 and TRBJ2-1; D gene ambiguous. V was shortened by 1 base and J by 10 bases, with 9 bases between the two germline ends. Per the germline V gene, CDR1 is SGHDT and CDR2 is YYEEEE. There are 12 residues in the CDR3. The DNA for the CDR3 is TGTGCCAGCAGCTTGATGGCCGGGGAGCAGTTCTTC. Translated, it gives CASSLMAGEQFF.

Comments on this clonotype: This may be a read error, as it is one base from a much larger clone. The chain carries TRBV20-1 and TRBJ2-3; 11 bases align to TRBD2. Germline CDR1 DFQATT, CDR2 SNEGSKA (reference sequence). This CDR3 is 15 amino acids long. CDR3 coding DNA: TGCAATGCTTTGGGACTAGCGGTCAAGGTAGATACGCAGTATTTT. Protein product: CNALGLAVKVDTQYF.

This clonotype has at least ten counts. The chain employs TRBV5-1 and TRBJ2-3, with 7 bases fitting TRBD2. J was trimmed by 9 bases and V by 3 bases; bases with no gene match: 13. The CDR3 contains 15 residues. CDR1 and CDR2 (germline): SGHRS, YFSETQ. In DNA form, the CDR3 reads TGCGCCAGCAGCTCTGGTGGAAGCGGGATGATGACGCAGTATTTT. Translated: CASSSGGSGMMTQYF.

The chain recombines TRBV7-8 with TRBJ1-5; D ambiguous. This CDR3 has 14 amino acids. V lost 2 bases to trimming and J lost 3 bases, with 8 bases between them. The V gene's germline CDR1 is SGHVS and CDR2 FQNEAQ. The CDR3 region is CASSLNQANQPQHF. In nucleotides, the CDR3 is TGTGCCAGCAGCTTAAACCAGGCCAATCAGCCCCAGCATTTT.

The rearrangement uses TRBV19 and TRBJ1-5; D is ambiguous. Trimming removed 8 bases at V and 4 bases at J, with 12 bases between. CDR3 length: 13 residues. CDR1 and CDR2 (germline): LNHDA, SQIVND (reference sequence). This CDR3 is CASSPIGNQPQHF. CDR3 DNA: TGTGCCAGTTCACCCATCGGTAATCAGCCCCAGCATTTT.

The chain uses TRBV12-3 or TRBV12-4 and TRBJ2-4, with TRBD2 identical over 12 bases. The trim removed 3 bases at V and 8 bases at J, leaving 14 bases unmatched. This CDR3 has 18 amino acids. In DNA form, the CDR3 reads TGTGCCAGCAGTTTTTCATACGCTAGCGGGAGGGCCGCGGACATTCAGTACTTC. Encoded protein: CASSFSYASGRAADIQYF.

With regard to this clonotype: Since a much larger clone is just one base distant, this may be a read error. No conserved phenylalanine or tryptophan ends this CDR3, so it is likely a read error. The chain links TRBV6-2 or TRBV6-3 to TRBJ2-7; 13 nucleotides align to TRBD2. The CDR3 has 18 residues. Germline-derived CDR1 and CDR2 are MNHEY and SVGEGT. Trimming at V came to 0 bases and at J to 2 bases, leaving 7 bases not matched to a gene. CDR3 DNA sequence: TGTGCCAGCAGTTACTCGAGGACCACTAGCGGGAGGGCCTACGAGCAGTACCTC. This encodes CASSYSRTTSGRAYEQYL.

Points on this clonotype: One base away lies a much larger clone, so this may be a sequencing read error. The chain uses TRBV30 and TRBJ2-7; 14 nucleotides align to TRBD2. There are 17 residues in the CDR3. Per the germline V gene, CDR1 is GTSNPN and CDR2 is SVGIG (reference sequence). CDR3 coding DNA: TGTGCCTGGAGTAACGTAATTAGACTAGCGGGAGGGTACGGGCAGTACTTC. Amino acids: CAWSNVIRLAGGYGQYF. Full variable domain (outside the CDR3, taken from reference TRBV30 and TRBJ2-7): SQTIHQWPATLVQPVGSPLSLECTVEGTSNPNLYWYRQAAGRGLQLLFYSVGIGQISSEVPQNLSASRPQDRQFILSSKKLLLSDSGFYLCAWSNVIRLAGGYGQYFGPGTRLTVT.

This clonotype was recorded at least ten times. V and J are TRBV9 and TRBJ2-7; possibly TRBD1 for D (5 bases). This CDR3 contains 15 residues. V lost 2 bases and J lost 1, with 13 bases in between. Germline V lookup: CDR1 SGDLS, CDR2 YYNGEE. CDR3 nucleotide sequence: TGTGCCAGCAGCGTGGCCGCGACAGATTCCTACGAGCAGTACTTC. Amino acids: CASSVAATDSYEQYF. Combining the CDR3 with reference TRBV9 and TRBJ2-7 gives the whole variable domain DSGVTQTPKHLITATGQRVTLRCSPRSGDLSVYWYQQSLDQGLQFLIQYYNGEERAKGNILERFSAQQFPDLHSELNLSSLELGDSALYFCASSVAATDSYEQYFGPGTRLTVT.

There are many counts of this clonotype. The chain couples TRBV20-1 to TRBJ2-2; 9 nucleotides line up with TRBD2. J gave up 8 bases and V 0 bases, and 7 bases lay outside the gene matches. From germline, CDR1 is DFQATT and CDR2 SNEGSKA (reference sequence). The CDR3 extends over 15 amino acids. The CDR3 region is CSARDGASGTGELFF. CDR3 coding DNA: TGCAGTGCTAGAGATGGGGCTAGCGGGACAGGGGAGCTGTTTTTT.

At least ten counts were recorded for this clonotype. The V call is TRBV7-9, the J call TRBJ2-2; D is unclear. The CDR3 has 10 residues. Germline V gene data show CDR1 as SEHNR and CDR2 as FQNEAQ (reference sequence). Trimming left V 10 bases short and J 3 bases short, with 3 bases between. The DNA for the CDR3 is TGTGCCATTTACACCGGGGAGCTGTTTTTT. It codes for CAIYTGELFF.

The chain employs TRBV12-3 or TRBV12-4 and TRBJ2-1, with 7 bases matching TRBD1. Trimming removed 3 bases from V and 7 bases from J; junction bases left unmatched: 9. The CDR3 length is 15 residues. The CDR3 region is CASSLRRQGFNEQFF. The CDR3 coding sequence is TGTGCCAGCAGTTTGAGGAGACAGGGCTTTAATGAGCAGTTCTTC.

The chain recombines TRBV13 with TRBJ2-4; D call uncertain. Deletions cut 1 base from V and 1 base from J, with 8 bases between. This CDR3 is built from 15 residues. In germline, CDR1 is PRHDT, CDR2 FYEKMQ (reference sequence). This CDR3 is CASSLDRSAKNIQYF. Here the CDR3 DNA reads TGTGCCAGCAGCTTAGATAGAAGTGCCAAAAACATTCAGTACTTC.

In its sample, this clonotype was seen a few times. The genes are TRBV28 and TRBJ2-2, with TRBD1 matching over 8 bases. J lost 4 bases, V lost 10 bases, and 8 bases had no gene match. The germline CDR1 and CDR2 sequences are MDHEN and SYDVKM. This CDR3 has 14 residues. The CDR3 DNA reads TGTGCCATCCGACAGGGGCCCGTCACCGGGGAGCTGTTTTTT. Translating gives CAIRQGPVTGELFF.

This clonotype has at least ten counts. V and J are TRBV19 and TRBJ1-1; 9 bases are shared with TRBD1. Losses at the gene ends were 7 bases for V and 7 bases for J; bases not matched to a gene: 4. The CDR3 runs to 12 residues. Looked up from germline, CDR1 is LNHDA and CDR2 is SQIVND (reference sequence). The DNA of the CDR3 is TGTGCCAGTACCCGGGACAGGGATGAAGCTTTCTTT. It specifies CASTRDRDEAFF.

This clonotype was seen a handful of times. The chain is built from TRBV5-6 and TRBJ1-1; 12 bases map to TRBD1. In germline, CDR1 is SGHDT, CDR2 YYEEEE. This CDR3 has 16 residues. Trimming took 3 bases from V and 4 from J; bases not matched to a gene: 7. The CDR3 region is CASSYRDRGLSTEAFF. The CDR3 coding sequence is TGTGCCAGCAGCTACCGGGACAGGGGGCTTAGCACTGAAGCTTTCTTT.

This clonotype was counted ten times or more. The rearrangement uses TRBV2 and TRBJ2-1, with TRBD2 matching 8 bases. The CDR3 consists of 12 residues. V was pared by 8 bases and J by 10 bases, with 7 bases of the junction left unmatched. CDR1 and CDR2 from the germline V gene are SNHLY and FYNNEI. DNA of the CDR3: TGTGCCAGCGGCAGCGGGAGAGGGGAGCAGTTCTTC. Amino acid sequence: CASGSGRGEQFF.

This clonotype was observed at least ten times. This chain uses TRBV29-1 with TRBJ2-7, with 9 bases that match TRBD2. CDR3 size: 14 residues. Losses at the gene ends were 1 base for V and 4 bases for J; bases not matched to a gene: 5. The germline CDR1 and CDR2 sequences are SQVTM and ANQGSEA. The CDR3: CSVEVGTSSYEQYF. The CDR3 bases are TGCAGCGTTGAAGTGGGGACTAGCTCGTACGAGCAGTACTTC.

This clonotype has a count of ten or more. CDR3 sequence reads: CASSLGLAGGGYSYEQYF. The CDR3 region has the DNA TGTGCCAGCAGTTTAGGACTAGCGGGAGGAGGGTACTCCTACGAGCAGTACTTC. V usage is TRBV27 and J usage is TRBJ2-7; 14 bases map to TRBD2. Trimming cost V 2 bases and J 0 bases; bases outside gene matches: 6. This CDR3 is built from 18 residues. Germline CDR1 is MNHEY and CDR2 is SMNVEV (reference sequence).